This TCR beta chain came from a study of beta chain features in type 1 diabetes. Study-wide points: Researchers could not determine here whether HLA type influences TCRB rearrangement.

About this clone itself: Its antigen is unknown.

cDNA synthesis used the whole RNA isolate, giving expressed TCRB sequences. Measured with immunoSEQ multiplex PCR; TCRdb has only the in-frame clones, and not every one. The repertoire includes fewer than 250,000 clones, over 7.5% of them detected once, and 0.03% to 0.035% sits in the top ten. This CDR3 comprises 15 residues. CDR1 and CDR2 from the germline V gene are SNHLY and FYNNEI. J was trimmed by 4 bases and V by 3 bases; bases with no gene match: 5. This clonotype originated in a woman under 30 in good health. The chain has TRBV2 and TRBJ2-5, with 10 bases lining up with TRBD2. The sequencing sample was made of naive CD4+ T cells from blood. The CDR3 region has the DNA TGTGCCAGCAGTGATCATCAGCGGGGGGGAGAGACCCAGTACTTC. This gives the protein CASSDHQRGGETQYF.